The rows below give T cell receptor beta chains drawn from one sample of a study of response to subunit inactivated influenza vaccine. TCRdb re-analysed the RT-PCR reads in MiXCR, keeping a single row per CDR3 protein. The data hold about 480,000 distinct CDR3 sequences, with approximately 10% observed a single time. The sequences come from PBMCs from blood, collected roughly 47 days after vaccination. These receptors originate from a man aged 50 to 60 who received an inactivated influenza vaccine. CDR3s include the opening cysteine and the closing phenylalanine or tryptophan. The size field is filled for only some rows; it gives once, few, many or a size class.

V gene: TRBV18
clone size: -
J gene: TRBJ2-5
CDR3 protein: CASSPLGGSGRPRETQYF

V gene: TRBV3-1
clone size: -
J gene: TRBJ1-1
CDR3 protein: CASSHLRDRGAEAFF

V gene: TRBV12-3/TRBV12-4
clone size: -
J gene: TRBJ2-3
CDR3 protein: CASILAGSTDTQYF

V gene: TRBV14
clone size: few
J gene: TRBJ2-6
CDR3 protein: CASSLMRGTGANVLTF

V gene: TRBV11-2
clone size: many
J gene: TRBJ1-2
CDR3 protein: CASSSSPYRDRGRNYGYTF

V gene: TRBV9
clone size: many
J gene: TRBJ2-7
CDR3 protein: CASSATLQGYEQYF

V gene: TRBV10-3
clone size: -
J gene: TRBJ2-1
CDR3 protein: CAIRSGTEQFF

V gene: TRBV12-3/TRBV12-4
clone size: -
J gene: TRBJ2-7
CDR3 protein: CASRSRDRGYEQYF

V gene: TRBV20-1
clone size: few
J gene: TRBJ2-6
CDR3 protein: CSASSPPGGGFYSGANVLTF

V gene: TRBV15
clone size: -
J gene: TRBJ1-6
CDR3 protein: CATSWGVGNGSPLHF

V gene: TRBV20-1
clone size: few
J gene: TRBJ2-5
CDR3 protein: CSASLGLKVETQYF

V gene: TRBV2
clone size: few
J gene: TRBJ1-2
CDR3 protein: CASRDPYRDWANYGYTF

V gene: TRBV7-2
clone size: -
J gene: TRBJ2-3
CDR3 protein: CASSLLGGQADTQYF

V gene: TRBV20-1
clone size: few
J gene: TRBJ2-3
CDR3 protein: CSARSFSGGSTDTQYF

V gene: TRBV20-1
clone size: few
J gene: TRBJ2-4
CDR3 protein: CSANDRAKNIQYF

V gene: TRBV12-3/TRBV12-4
clone size: few
J gene: TRBJ1-4
CDR3 protein: CASTPGQGAGGHFEKLFF

V gene: TRBV29-1
clone size: many
J gene: TRBJ2-3
CDR3 protein: CSGYTSSGSLNTQYF

V gene: TRBV7-2
clone size: few
J gene: TRBJ2-7
CDR3 protein: CASRSGGTYEQYF

V gene: TRBV10-3
clone size: few
J gene: TRBJ2-1
CDR3 protein: CAISEGGRYNEQFF

V gene: TRBV12-3/TRBV12-4
clone size: many
J gene: TRBJ1-5
CDR3 protein: CASTPQGNQPQHF

V gene: TRBV29-1
clone size: few
J gene: TRBJ2-1
CDR3 protein: CSVEPRGGNNEQFF

V gene: TRBV27
clone size: -
J gene: TRBJ2-1
CDR3 protein: CASSGHRVSYNEQFF

V gene: TRBV21-1
clone size: few
J gene: TRBJ1-4
CDR3 protein: CASSPDSSWGEKLFF

V gene: TRBV7-3
clone size: few
J gene: TRBJ2-5
CDR3 protein: CASSPGTEGTQYF

V gene: TRBV10-3
clone size: -
J gene: TRBJ2-2
CDR3 protein: CAISLSTGGDTGELFF

V gene: TRBV7-2
clone size: few
J gene: TRBJ2-3
CDR3 protein: CASSLRSGGGTDTQYF

V gene: TRBV4-1
clone size: few
J gene: TRBJ1-1
CDR3 protein: CASSQDHVTPANTEAFF

V gene: TRBV9
clone size: few
J gene: TRBJ2-1
CDR3 protein: CASSVGAGVSNEQFF

V gene: TRBV5-4
clone size: -
J gene: TRBJ2-2
CDR3 protein: CASSMPMTTGTANTGELFF

V gene: TRBV7-2
clone size: few
J gene: TRBJ1-2
CDR3 protein: CASEGQARDGYTF

V gene: TRBV7-8
clone size: -
J gene: TRBJ2-3
CDR3 protein: CASSPRSNPRTDTQYF

V gene: TRBV6-5
clone size: few
J gene: TRBJ2-1
CDR3 protein: CASSYSIRLGGLLNEQFF

V gene: TRBV20-1
clone size: few
J gene: TRBJ2-5
CDR3 protein: CSATLGETQYF

V gene: TRBV3-1
clone size: -
J gene: TRBJ2-1
CDR3 protein: CASSPSTWTGRSVF

V gene: TRBV28
clone size: many
J gene: TRBJ2-1
CDR3 protein: CASSLVAFPVGNEQFF

V gene: TRBV7-2
clone size: few
J gene: TRBJ2-7
CDR3 protein: CASSSPSGQVYEQYF

V gene: TRBV4-3
clone size: many
J gene: TRBJ1-1
CDR3 protein: CASRQDVGPGTEAFF

V gene: TRBV5-1
clone size: -
J gene: TRBJ1-6
CDR3 protein: CASKGADNSPLHF

V gene: TRBV20-1
clone size: many
J gene: TRBJ2-1
CDR3 protein: CSASYTFYNEQFF

V gene: TRBV20-1
clone size: few
J gene: TRBJ2-7
CDR3 protein: CSARSGGNAYEQYF

V gene: TRBV2
clone size: few
J gene: TRBJ2-2
CDR3 protein: CASSELSSGGELFF

V gene: TRBV6-1
clone size: few
J gene: TRBJ2-1
CDR3 protein: CASSRDGREFF

V gene: TRBV12-3/TRBV12-4
clone size: -
J gene: TRBJ2-7
CDR3 protein: CASSLVGQYEQYF

V gene: TRBV7-8
clone size: -
J gene: TRBJ2-3
CDR3 protein: CASSPTGLSNTDTQYF